The next 12 T cell receptor beta chains were all read from a single sample in a study of cytomegalovirus exposure and HLA in healthy donors. The PCR made use of 60 Vbeta and 13 Jbeta primers. Produced via immunoSEQ multiplex PCR; TCRdb's table is partial and in-frame only. The sample holds 100,000 to 150,000 clones, over 65% seen once. The sequenced material came from PBMCs. Receptors were obtained from a man aged 35-49 years in good health and CMV-seropositive.

The V and J genes are TRBV28 and TRBJ2-1; TRBD2 is a possible D gene (6 bases). Trimming took 6 bases from V and 6 from J, leaving 18 bases between them. There are 15 residues in the CDR3. Germline V CDR1 and CDR2: MDHEN, SYDVKM. The CDR3: CASSYLGDFGNEQFF. The CDR3 nucleotides read TGTGCCAGCAGCTATTTAGGGGACTTCGGCAATGAGCAGTTCTTC.

The chain carries TRBV5-4 and TRBJ1-6; D possibly corresponds to TRBD1 (6 bases). Germline V gene lookup returns CDR1 SGHNT and CDR2 YYREEE (reference sequence). V was cut by 4 bases and J by 10 bases, with 12 bases left in between. The CDR3 sequence is 13 residues long. The CDR3 bases are TGTGCCAGCAGCGGCAGACAGGTCTCACCCCTCCACTTT. Its translation is CASSGRQVSPLHF.

V usage is TRBV7-2 and J usage is TRBJ2-1; the D is unclear. In germline, CDR1 is SGHTA, CDR2 FQGNSA. Deletions cut 1 base from V and 7 bases from J, with 11 bases between. The CDR3 is made up of 14 amino acids. CDR3 in amino acids: CASSLVIPQNEQFF. CDR3 DNA: TGTGCCAGCAGCTTAGTGATCCCGCAGAATGAGCAGTTCTTC.

The chain has TRBV5-1 and TRBJ1-4, with 8 bases aligning to TRBD1. Unmatched junction bases numbered 6, after V lost 0 bases and J lost 8 bases. Germline CDR1 is SGHRS and CDR2 is YFSETQ. There are 15 residues in the CDR3. CDR3 nucleotide sequence: TGCGCCAGCAGCTTGGGACAGGGGAAAGGAGAAAAACTGTTTTTT. Translated: CASSLGQGKGEKLFF.

V and J are TRBV18 and TRBJ2-7; TRBD1 matches at 7 bases. This CDR3 is 15 amino acids long. V gave up 6 bases and J gave up 0 bases; unmatched junction bases: 8. The germline V gene has CDR1 KGHSH and CDR2 LQKENI. The CDR3 coding sequence is TGTGCCAGCTCGGGGGCCACAGGGGCCTCCTACGAGCAGTACTTC. Its translation: CASSGATGASYEQYF.

This sequence joins TRBV7-2 and TRBJ1-3; TRBD1 aligns across 10 bases. Unmatched junction bases numbered 8, after V lost 5 bases and J lost 7 bases. This CDR3 region has 15 residues. Germline assignment: CDR1 SGHTA and CDR2 FQGNSA. The CDR3 nucleotides read TGTGCCAGCAGCACCCCCGTGGGACAGGGGAACACCATATATTTT. The encoded protein is CASSTPVGQGNTIYF. Together with reference TRBV7-2 and TRBJ1-3, the CDR3 gives the full variable domain: GAGVSQSPSNKVTEKGKDVELRCDPISGHTALYWYRQSLGQGLEFLIYFQGNSAPDKSGLPSDRFSAERTGGSVSTLTIQRTQQEDSAVYLCASSTPVGQGNTIYFGEGSWLTVV.

This clone was picked up a small number of times. The CDR3 spells CASSQKRELRNSGANVLTF. The DNA for the CDR3 is TGTGCCAGCAGCCAAAAACGAGAACTGCGCAACTCTGGGGCCAACGTCCTGACTTTC. The V gene is TRBV11-1, the J gene TRBJ2-6; D call uncertain. The length of the CDR3 is 19 residues. CDR1 and CDR2 (germline): SGHAT, FQDESV (reference sequence). V was pared by 5 bases and J by 0 bases, with 20 bases between.

The chain recombines TRBV11-2 with TRBJ2-2; 7 bases agree with TRBD1. This CDR3 is built from 14 residues. Germline CDR1 SGHAT, CDR2 FQNNGV. The trim removed 4 bases at V and 9 bases at J, leaving 8 bases unmatched. The CDR3 sequence: CASSSGTEHRELFF. For the CDR3, the DNA is TGTGCCAGCAGCTCCGGGACAGAACACCGGGAGCTGTTTTTT.

V and J are TRBV7-3 and TRBJ2-5; D unclear. Germline loops: CDR1 SGHTA, CDR2 FQGTGA. The CDR3 contains 13 residues. V lost 1 base, J lost 1 base, and 4 bases lay in between. The CDR3 DNA reads as TGTGCCAGCAGCTTAAACATCCAAGAGACCCAGTACTTC. This translates into CASSLNIQETQYF.

V usage is TRBV6-1 and J usage is TRBJ1-2, with D uncertain. This CDR3 has 13 amino acids. The V gene lost 6 bases and the J gene lost 4 bases, with 12 bases spanning the gap. From germline, CDR1 is MNHNS and CDR2 SASEGT. Written as DNA, the CDR3 is TGTGCCAGCAGACCCTTAGGAGCCTATGGCTACACCTTC. This codes for CASRPLGAYGYTF.

V gene TRBV5-5 combines with J gene TRBJ1-5, with a possible D match to TRBD1 (6 bases). The CDR3 covers 11 residues. The germline V and J ends were trimmed by 10 bases and 7 bases, with 12 bases remaining between them. Germline V lookup: CDR1 SGHKS, CDR2 YYEKEE (reference sequence). This chain's CDR3 is CAVNRDQPQHF. The CDR3 DNA is TGTGCCGTCAACAGGGACCAGCCCCAGCATTTT.

The gene calls are TRBV4-1 and TRBJ1-4; the match to TRBD1 covers 10 bases. Germline assignment: CDR1 MGHRA and CDR2 YSYEKL. V dropped 0 bases and J dropped 6; count of bases not matched to a gene: 7. The CDR3 totals 17 residues. As DNA, the CDR3 is TGCGCCAGCAGCCAAGATCGGGACAGGGGTCGCGATGAAAAACTGTTTTTT. This encodes CASSQDRDRGRDEKLFF.